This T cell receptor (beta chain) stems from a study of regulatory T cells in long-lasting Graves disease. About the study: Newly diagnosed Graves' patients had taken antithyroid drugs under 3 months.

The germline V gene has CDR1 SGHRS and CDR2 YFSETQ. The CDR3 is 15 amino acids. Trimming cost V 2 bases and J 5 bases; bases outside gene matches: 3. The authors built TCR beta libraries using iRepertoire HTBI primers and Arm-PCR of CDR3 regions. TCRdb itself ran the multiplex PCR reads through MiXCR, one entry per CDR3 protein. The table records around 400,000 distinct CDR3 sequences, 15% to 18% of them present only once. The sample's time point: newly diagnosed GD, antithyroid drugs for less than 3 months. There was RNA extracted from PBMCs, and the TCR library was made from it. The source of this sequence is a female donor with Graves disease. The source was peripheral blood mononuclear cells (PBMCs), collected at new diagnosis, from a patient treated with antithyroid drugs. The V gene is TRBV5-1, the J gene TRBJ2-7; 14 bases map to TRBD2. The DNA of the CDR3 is TGCGCCAGCAGCTTCGGGACTAGCGGGAGCCACGAGCAGTACTTC. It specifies CASSFGTSGSHEQYF. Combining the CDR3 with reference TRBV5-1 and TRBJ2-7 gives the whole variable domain KAGVTQTPRYLIKTRGQQVTLSCSPISGHRSVSWYQQTPGQGLQFLFEYFSETQRNKGNFPGRFSGRQFSNSRSEMNVSTLELGDSALYLCASSFGTSGSHEQYFGPGTRLTVT.